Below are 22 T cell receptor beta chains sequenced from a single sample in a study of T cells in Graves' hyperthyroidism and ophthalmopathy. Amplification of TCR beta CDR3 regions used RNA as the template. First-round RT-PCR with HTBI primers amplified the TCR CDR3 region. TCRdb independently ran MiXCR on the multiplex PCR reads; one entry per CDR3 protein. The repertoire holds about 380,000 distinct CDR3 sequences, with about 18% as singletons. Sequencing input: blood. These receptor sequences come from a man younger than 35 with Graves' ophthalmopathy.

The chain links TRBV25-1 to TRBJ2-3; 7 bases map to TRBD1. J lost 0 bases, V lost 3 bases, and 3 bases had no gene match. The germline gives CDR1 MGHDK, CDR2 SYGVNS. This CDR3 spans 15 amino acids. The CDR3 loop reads CASSDGQDSTDTQYF. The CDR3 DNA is TGTGCCAGCAGTGACGGACAGGATAGCACAGATACGCAGTATTTT.

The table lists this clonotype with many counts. Here the CDR3 reads CASSFTGGGTEAFF. Written as DNA, the CDR3 is TGTGCCAGCAGCTTTACAGGGGGGGGCACTGAAGCTTTCTTT. V and J are TRBV5-5 and TRBJ1-1, with TRBD1 identical over 8 bases. V lost 2 bases, J lost 4 bases, and 4 bases stayed unmatched. Germline loops: CDR1 SGHKS, CDR2 YYEKEE (reference sequence). The length of the CDR3 is 14 residues. Full variable domain (outside the CDR3, taken from reference TRBV5-5 and TRBJ1-1): DAGVTQSPTHLIKTRGQQVTLRCSPISGHKSVSWYQQVLGQGPQFIFQYYEKEERGRGNFPDRFSARQFPNYSSELNVNALLLGDSALYLCASSFTGGGTEAFFGQGTRLTVV.

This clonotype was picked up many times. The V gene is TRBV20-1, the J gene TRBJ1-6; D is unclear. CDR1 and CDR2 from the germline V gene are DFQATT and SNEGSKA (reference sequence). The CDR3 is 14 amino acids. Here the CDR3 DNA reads TGCAGCCCTACCGGACGGTTCTATAATTCACCCCTCCACTTT. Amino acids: CSPTGRFYNSPLHF.

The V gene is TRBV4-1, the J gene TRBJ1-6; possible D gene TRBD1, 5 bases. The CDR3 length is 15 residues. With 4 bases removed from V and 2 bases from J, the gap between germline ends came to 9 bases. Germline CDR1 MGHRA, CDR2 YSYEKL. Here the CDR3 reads CASSRAGAYNSPLHF. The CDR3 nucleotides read TGCGCCAGCAGCCGGGCGGGGGCCTATAATTCACCCCTCCACTTT.

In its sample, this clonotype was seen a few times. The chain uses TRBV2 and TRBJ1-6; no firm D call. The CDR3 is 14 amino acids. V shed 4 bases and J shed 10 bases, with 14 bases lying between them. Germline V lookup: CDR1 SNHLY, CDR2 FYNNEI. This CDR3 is CASSVRTGISPLHF. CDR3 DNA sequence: TGTGCCAGCAGTGTCAGGACGGGAATATCACCCCTCCACTTT.

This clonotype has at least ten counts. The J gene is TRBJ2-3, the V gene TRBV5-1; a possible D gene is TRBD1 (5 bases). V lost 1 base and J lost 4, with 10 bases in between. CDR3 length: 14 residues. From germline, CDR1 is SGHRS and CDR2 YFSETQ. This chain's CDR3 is CASSLYDSSDTQYF. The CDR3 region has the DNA TGCGCCAGCAGCTTGTACGACAGTTCAGATACGCAGTATTTT.

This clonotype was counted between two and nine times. The CDR3 protein is CASSGGGVGQPQHF. DNA of the CDR3: TGTGCCAGCAGCGGGGGGGGGGTAGGTCAGCCCCAGCATTTT. This rearrangement joins TRBV7-9 to TRBJ1-5; TRBD1 is a possible D gene (5 bases). The CDR3 is 14 amino acids. V lost 5 bases, J lost 6 bases, and 14 bases lay in between. Germline V gene lookup returns CDR1 SEHNR and CDR2 FQNEAQ (reference sequence).

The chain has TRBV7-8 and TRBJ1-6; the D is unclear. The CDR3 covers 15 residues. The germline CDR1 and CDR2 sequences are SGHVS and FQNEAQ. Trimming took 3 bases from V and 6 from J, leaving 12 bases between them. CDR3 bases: TGTGCCAGCAGCTTTCAAGCCCTACTTAATTCACCCCTCCACTTT. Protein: CASSFQALLNSPLHF.

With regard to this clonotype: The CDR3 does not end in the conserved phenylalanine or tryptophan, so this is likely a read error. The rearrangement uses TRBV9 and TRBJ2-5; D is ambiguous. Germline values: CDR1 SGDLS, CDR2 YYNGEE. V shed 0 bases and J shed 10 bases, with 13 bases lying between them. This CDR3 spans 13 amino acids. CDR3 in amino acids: CASSVDGLSGQYL. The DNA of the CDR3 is TGTGCCAGCAGCGTAGACGGGCTATCTGGCCAGTACCTC.

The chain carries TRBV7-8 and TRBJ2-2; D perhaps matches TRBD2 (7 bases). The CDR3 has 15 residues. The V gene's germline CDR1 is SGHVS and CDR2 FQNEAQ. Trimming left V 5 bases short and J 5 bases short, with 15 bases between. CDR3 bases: TGTGCCAGCAGCCTATCAGGGGAGGGGACCGGGGAGCTGTTTTTT. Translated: CASSLSGEGTGELFF.

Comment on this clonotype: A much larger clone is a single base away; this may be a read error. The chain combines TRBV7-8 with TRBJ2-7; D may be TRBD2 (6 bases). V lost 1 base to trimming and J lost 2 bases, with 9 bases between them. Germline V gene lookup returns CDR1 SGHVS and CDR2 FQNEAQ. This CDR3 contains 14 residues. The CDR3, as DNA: TGTGCCAGCAGCTTAGAAGGACTACCCTACGAGCAGTACTTC. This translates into CASSLEGLPYEQYF.

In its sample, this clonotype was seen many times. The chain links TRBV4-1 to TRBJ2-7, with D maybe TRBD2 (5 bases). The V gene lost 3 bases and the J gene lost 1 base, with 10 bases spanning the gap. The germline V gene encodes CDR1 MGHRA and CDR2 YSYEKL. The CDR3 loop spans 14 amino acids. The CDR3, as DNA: TGCGCCAGCAGCCAGGTTGGGGAGTCCTACGAGCAGTACTTC. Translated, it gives CASSQVGESYEQYF.

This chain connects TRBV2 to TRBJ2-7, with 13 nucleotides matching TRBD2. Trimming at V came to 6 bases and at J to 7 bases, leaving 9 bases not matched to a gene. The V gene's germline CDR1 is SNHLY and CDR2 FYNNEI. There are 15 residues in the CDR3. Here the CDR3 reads CASRKGLAGVLEQYF. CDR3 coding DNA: TGTGCCAGCAGGAAAGGACTAGCGGGAGTGTTAGAGCAGTACTTC. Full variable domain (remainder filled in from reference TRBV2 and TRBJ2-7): EPEVTQTPSHQVTQMGQEVILRCVPISNHLYFYWYRQILGQKVEFLVSFYNNEISEKSEIFDDQFSVERPDGSNFTLKIRSTKLEDSAMYFCASRKGLAGVLEQYFGPGTRLTVT.

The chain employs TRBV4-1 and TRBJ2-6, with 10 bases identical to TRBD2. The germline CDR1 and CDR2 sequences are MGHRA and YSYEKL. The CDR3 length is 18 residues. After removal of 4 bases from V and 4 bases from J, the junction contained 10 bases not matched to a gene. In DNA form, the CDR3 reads TGCGCCAGCAGCCCTACTAGCGGGGTCCCAGACGGGGCCAACGTCCTGACTTTC. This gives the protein CASSPTSGVPDGANVLTF.

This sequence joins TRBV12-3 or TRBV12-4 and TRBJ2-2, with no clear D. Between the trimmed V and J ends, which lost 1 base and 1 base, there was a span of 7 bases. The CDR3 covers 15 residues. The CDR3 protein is CASSLGTRNTGELFF. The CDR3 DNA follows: TGTGCCAGCAGTTTAGGGACGAGGAACACCGGGGAGCTGTTTTTT.

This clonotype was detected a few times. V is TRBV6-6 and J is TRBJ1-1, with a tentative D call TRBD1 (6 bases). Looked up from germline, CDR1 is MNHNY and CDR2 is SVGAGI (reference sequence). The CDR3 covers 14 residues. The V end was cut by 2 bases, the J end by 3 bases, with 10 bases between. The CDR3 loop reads CASSYRDTDTEAFF. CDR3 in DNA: TGTGCCAGCAGTTACCGGGACACAGACACTGAAGCTTTCTTT.

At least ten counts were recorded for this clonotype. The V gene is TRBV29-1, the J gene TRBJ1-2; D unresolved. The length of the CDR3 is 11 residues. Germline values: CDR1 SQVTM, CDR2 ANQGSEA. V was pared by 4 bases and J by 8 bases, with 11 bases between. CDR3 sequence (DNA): TGCAGCGTTGTCGGCCTTGAGGGCTACACCTTC. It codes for CSVVGLEGYTF.

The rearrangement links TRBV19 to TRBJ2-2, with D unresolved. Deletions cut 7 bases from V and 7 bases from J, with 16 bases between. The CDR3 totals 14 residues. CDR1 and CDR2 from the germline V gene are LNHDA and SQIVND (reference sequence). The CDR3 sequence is CASNPQARSGELFF. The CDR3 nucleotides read TGTGCCAGTAACCCCCAGGCCCGTAGCGGGGAGCTGTTTTTT.

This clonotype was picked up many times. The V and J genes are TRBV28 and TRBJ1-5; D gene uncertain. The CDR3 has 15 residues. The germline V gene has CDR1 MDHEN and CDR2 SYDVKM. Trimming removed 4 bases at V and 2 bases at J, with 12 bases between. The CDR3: CASSSPDRRNQPQHF. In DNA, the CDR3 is TGTGCCAGCAGTTCTCCCGACCGACGCAATCAGCCCCAGCATTTT.

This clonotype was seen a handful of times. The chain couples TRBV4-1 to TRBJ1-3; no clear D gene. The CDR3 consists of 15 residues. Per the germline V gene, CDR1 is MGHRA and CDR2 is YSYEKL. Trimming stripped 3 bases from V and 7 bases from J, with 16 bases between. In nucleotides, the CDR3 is TGCGCCAGCAGCCAGGTCTCCCTTAAACGGAACACCATATATTTT. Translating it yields CASSQVSLKRNTIYF.

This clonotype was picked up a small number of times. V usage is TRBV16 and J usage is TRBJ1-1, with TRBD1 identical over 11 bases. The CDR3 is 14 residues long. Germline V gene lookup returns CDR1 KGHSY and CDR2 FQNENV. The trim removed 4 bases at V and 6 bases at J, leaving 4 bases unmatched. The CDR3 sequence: CASSLGQGGSEAFF. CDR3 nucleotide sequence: TGTGCCAGCAGCCTGGGACAGGGGGGCTCTGAAGCTTTCTTT.

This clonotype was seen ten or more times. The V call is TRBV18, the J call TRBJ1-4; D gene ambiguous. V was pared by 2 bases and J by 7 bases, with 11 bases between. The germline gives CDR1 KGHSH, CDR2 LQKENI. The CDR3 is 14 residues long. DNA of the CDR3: TGTGCCAGCTCACCAGGGAGCCACGGTGAAAAACTGTTTTTT. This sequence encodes CASSPGSHGEKLFF.